A selection of T cell receptor beta chains follows, all from one sample in a study of blood T cell repertoires in COVID-19. The method was immunoSEQ multiplex PCR; TCRdb's version includes in-frame clones alone and lacks a portion of them. The sample records about 200,000 clones, 80% to 90% being singletons. Sequencing was done on a sample of PBMCs or T cells enriched from blood (not recorded which). These receptors were obtained from a woman in her 40s with acute COVID-19. Both conserved end residues are trimmed from each CDR3. A D gene is named only where the DNA matches it firmly. Size tells how often a clone was seen (once, few, many) or the class of an expanded clone, and some rows leave it out.

clone size	J gene	V gene	D gene	CDR3 protein
NA	TRBJ1-2	TRBV2	NA	ASSELDIGYGYT
NA	TRBJ1-1	TRBV10-3	NA	AIRGQENTEAF
few	TRBJ2-3	TRBV3-1/TRBV3-2	NA	ASSPTRDTQY
NA	TRBJ2-2	TRBV28	NA	ASSPRYRAVTGELF
NA	TRBJ1-2	TRBV4-3	NA	ASSQEPVPEGGYT
NA	TRBJ2-6	TRBV28	NA	ASSFSGYSGANVLT
NA	TRBJ2-3	TRBV9	NA	ASSFGTLRADTQY
NA	TRBJ2-7	TRBV7-2	NA	ASSSEMSGEQY
NA	TRBJ1-5	TRBV19	NA	ASSMQGNQPQH
NA	TRBJ1-2	TRBV2	TRBD1	ASSGQGGVHGYT
NA	TRBJ2-7	TRBV5-8	NA	ASSSNSGQRAPYEQY
NA	TRBJ2-7	TRBV20-1	TRBD2	SASGGTSGSLHEQY
NA	TRBJ2-1	TRBV5-4	NA	ASSLAFGGPYNEQF
NA	TRBJ2-5	TRBV28	TRBD2	ASSPWTSAAETQY
once	TRBJ2-7	TRBV4-3	TRBD2	ASSSGTSASLGEQY
once	TRBJ2-5	TRBV24-1	NA	ATSDGPRVQY
NA	TRBJ2-3	TRBV27	NA	ASSAELPWDTQY
NA	TRBJ1-3	TRBV28	NA	ASTQNRVAGNTIY
NA	TRBJ1-1	TRBV19	NA	ASSIDRRMNTEAF
NA	TRBJ2-1	TRBV9	TRBD2	ASSTGTSGRGVEQF
NA	TRBJ2-7	TRBV27	NA	ASSFWDSASYEQY
NA	TRBJ1-3	TRBV27	NA	ASSFSSGNTIY
NA	TRBJ1-3	TRBV19	TRBD1	ASSHGQVRGNTIY
NA	TRBJ1-1	TRBV6-5	NA	ASSRGGTEAF
NA	TRBJ2-7	TRBV28	NA	ASPPERAGFHEQY
NA	TRBJ2-2	TRBV2	TRBD2	ASRLAATGELF
few	TRBJ2-7	TRBV28	NA	ASSSDNSYEQY
once	TRBJ1-6	TRBV29-1	NA	SVEVQGGSPLH
few	TRBJ2-7	TRBV4-2	TRBD2	ASSQAARGLAGGRWTYEQY
NA	TRBJ1-4	TRBV18	TRBD1	ASSLHRGATNEKLF
once	TRBJ1-5	TRBV19	TRBD1	ASSMGQGPQPQH
few	TRBJ2-1	TRBV24-1	TRBD2	ATSEISALAGVNEQF
NA	TRBJ2-1	TRBV29-1	TRBD2	SVVTSGSYNEQF
few	TRBJ2-7	TRBV11-2	TRBD1	ASRGTAAYEQY
NA	TRBJ2-7	TRBV28	NA	ASSTLNRGGPYEQY
NA	TRBJ2-2	TRBV4-1	TRBD2	ASSQDGGLAGNTGELF
once	TRBJ2-7	TRBV19	TRBD1	ASSILPGQGHEQY
NA	TRBJ2-2	TRBV12-3/TRBV12-4	TRBD1	ASSQTGAGELF
NA	TRBJ1-1	TRBV30	TRBD1	AWSHPGQFGGVEAF
NA	TRBJ2-1	TRBV10-1	NA	ASSEGTYNEQF
NA	TRBJ2-7	TRBV9	TRBD1	PSPDRGVEEQY
NA	TRBJ2-1	TRBV4-1	NA	ASSQDGGTPNEQF
NA	TRBJ2-5	TRBV27	TRBD2	ASRGLAGGGGRQY
NA	TRBJ1-3	TRBV5-5	NA	ASSAGLGVSGNTIY
NA	TRBJ2-6	TRBV19	NA	ASSKGRSGDSGANVLT
NA	TRBJ2-1	TRBV4-1	TRBD2	ASSQGTSGREGFVQF
once	TRBJ2-1	TRBV11-2	NA	ASSLFDRPHVNEQF
NA	TRBJ1-2	TRBV28	TRBD1	ASSGQGAGGYT
NA	TRBJ1-4	TRBV11-2	NA	ASSFRGGNEKLF
NA	TRBJ1-2	TRBV27	TRBD1	ASSPYRGGYGYT
once	TRBJ2-7	TRBV11-2	NA	ASSQTSYEQY
few	TRBJ1-2	TRBV29-1	NA	SGDSDYGYT
once	TRBJ2-5	TRBV7-9	TRBD2	ASSRRTSGETQY
NA	TRBJ2-1	TRBV7-9	TRBD2	ASSPALGGSYNEQF
few	TRBJ2-7	TRBV2	NA	ASSVRDSSYEQY
NA	TRBJ2-7	TRBV28	TRBD2	ASSSVASGGYEQY
NA	TRBJ2-1	TRBV29-1	NA	SVGGAAIGDEQF